Below, 31 T cell receptor beta chains from the same sample are listed, as sequenced in a study of T cell repertoires in cytomegalovirus infection. TCRdb analysed the reads with MiXCR anew, one entry per CDR3 protein. The data show fewer than 550,000 distinct CDR3 sequences, approximately 15% seen once. Sequenced input: CD8+ T cells from PBMCs. The source of these receptors is a human donor in good health (CMV status not recorded). Some clones in this sample may be carry-over from other donors' samples.

Only a few counts were recorded for this clonotype. V and J are TRBV3-1 and TRBJ2-7; weak D call: TRBD1 (5 bases). This CDR3 is built from 14 residues. The germline V gene encodes CDR1 LGHDT and CDR2 YNNKEL (reference sequence). Trimming left V 4 bases short and J 3 bases short, with 13 bases between. The DNA for the CDR3 is TGTGCCAGCAGCCCCTCCAAAGGGGTCTACGAGCAGTACTTC. It specifies CASSPSKGVYEQYF.

The chain is built from TRBV3-1 and TRBJ2-1; TRBD2 matches at 7 bases. The junction had 12 bases not matched to a gene; V was cut back by 0 bases and J by 7 bases. The length of the CDR3 is 17 residues. Germline V gene sequence: CDR1 LGHDT, CDR2 YNNKEL (reference sequence). The DNA for the CDR3 is TGTGCCAGCAGCCAAGAAACGTGGGAGGGCCAGGCGAATGAGCAGTTCTTC. Residues: CASSQETWEGQANEQFF.

The chain uses TRBV15 and TRBJ2-2; TRBD1 matches 10 bases. J gave up 6 bases and V 2 bases, and 9 bases lay outside the gene matches. This CDR3 has 17 amino acids. Germline V gene data show CDR1 as LNHNV and CDR2 as YYDKDF (reference sequence). CDR3 in DNA: TGTGCCACCAGCAGACCCGCGACAGGGGGCGCGTCCGGGGAGCTGTTTTTT. Translation: CATSRPATGGASGELFF. Full variable domain (rest looked up from reference TRBV15 and TRBJ2-2): DAMVIQNPRYQVTQFGKPVTLSCSQTLNHNVMYWYQQKSSQAPKLLFHYYDKDFNNEADTPDNFQSRRPNTSFCFLDIRSPGLGDTAMYLCATSRPATGGASGELFFGEGSRLTVL.

This clonotype has only one observation. The chain uses TRBV6-1 and TRBJ2-2; 8 nucleotides align to TRBD1. V shed 5 bases, J shed 0 bases, and the junction held 11 bases outside the gene matches. The V gene's germline CDR1 is MNHNS and CDR2 SASEGT. The CDR3 spans 18 residues. In nucleotides, the CDR3 is TGTGCCAGCAGTATAACCGGGACAGGATTCGCGAACACCGGGGAGCTGTTTTTT. This translates into CASSITGTGFANTGELFF.

Only a few counts were recorded for this clonotype. CDR3 nucleotide sequence: TGTGCCAGCAGTTACGCTCCCTGGAGGGAGAGCTACAATGAGCAGTTCTTC. It yields the protein CASSYAPWRESYNEQFF. The V gene is TRBV6-5, the J gene TRBJ2-1; a weak D match, TRBD2 (6 bases). This CDR3 comprises 17 residues. The V and J ends lost 2 bases and 3 bases respectively, with 17 bases between them. Germline lookup yields CDR1 MNHEY and CDR2 SVGAGI.

This clonotype was recorded at least ten times. The rearrangement uses TRBV12-5 and TRBJ1-2, with D uncertain. Trimming removed 6 bases at V and 3 bases at J, with 14 bases between. Germline-derived CDR1 and CDR2 are LGHNT and FRNRAP. CDR3 size: 14 residues. CDR3 sequence reads: CASGLRVSDYGYTF. CDR3 coding DNA: TGTGCTAGTGGCCTCCGGGTGTCGGACTATGGCTACACCTTC.

This clonotype was seen just once. This sequence joins TRBV24-1 and TRBJ2-5; D remains unclear. Germline CDR1 KGHDR, CDR2 SFDVKD. The V end lost 9 bases, the J end lost 7 bases, and 11 bases lay between the germline ends. The CDR3 runs to 11 residues. In nucleotides, the CDR3 is TGTGCCACCTCCTGGGAAGGGACCCAGTACTTC. This codes for CATSWEGTQYF.

This clonotype was counted at least ten times. This rearrangement joins TRBV24-1 to TRBJ2-1; perhaps TRBD1 as D (6 bases). The CDR3 runs to 15 residues. Germline V lookup: CDR1 KGHDR, CDR2 SFDVKD. V was trimmed by 4 bases and J by 3 bases, leaving 12 bases between them. The CDR3 spells CATSEQGKGYNEQFF. The DNA of the CDR3 is TGTGCCACCAGTGAGCAGGGGAAGGGCTACAATGAGCAGTTCTTC.

This clonotype was seen a handful of times. This rearrangement joins TRBV9 to TRBJ1-1; D is unresolved. V lost 6 bases and J 13 bases, leaving 10 bases between the germline ends. Per the germline V gene, CDR1 is SGDLS and CDR2 is YYNGEE. The CDR3 has 9 residues. CDR3 in amino acids: CASNPRLFF. CDR3 DNA sequence: TGTGCCAGCAACCCCCGACTTTTCTTT.

This sequence joins TRBV15 and TRBJ2-7; D is unclear. Between the trimmed V and J ends, which lost 5 bases and 2 bases, there was a span of 10 bases. The CDR3 loop spans 13 amino acids. Germline values: CDR1 LNHNV, CDR2 YYDKDF (reference sequence). CDR3 coding DNA: TGTGCCACCAGCCGCTCAGTAGCCTACGAGCAGTACTTC. Translating it yields CATSRSVAYEQYF.

This clonotype was seen repeatedly, ten times or more. The chain joins TRBV6-6 to TRBJ1-2, with 9 bases that match TRBD1. The germline V gene encodes CDR1 MNHNY and CDR2 SVGAGI (reference sequence). The CDR3 covers 16 residues. J lost 4 bases, V lost 6 bases, and 12 bases had no gene match. In DNA form, the CDR3 reads TGTGCCAGCAGCCAGGGCCCCACAGGGGGCTTCTATGGCTACACCTTC. Translated, it gives CASSQGPTGGFYGYTF.

This clonotype was seen a handful of times. This rearrangement joins TRBV10-3 to TRBJ2-1, with 8 bases aligning to TRBD1. Germline CDR1 reads ENHRY; CDR2 reads SYGVKD. The CDR3 is made up of 14 amino acids. V trimming: 7 bases; J trimming: 9 bases; junction bases outside the gene matches: 11. The CDR3 DNA follows: TGTGCCATCACCCCTCAGGGGGCGAACGCTGAGCAGTTCTTC. Encoded protein: CAITPQGANAEQFF.

As concerns this clonotype: The conserved final phenylalanine or tryptophan is absent from the CDR3, which likely points to a read error. The DNA for the CDR3 is TGTGCCAGCAGCTTAGAAGGGGGCGGCTACAATGAGCAGTTCTTA. Amino acid sequence: CASSLEGGGYNEQFL. The V and J genes are TRBV11-3 and TRBJ2-1, with 7 bases aligning to TRBD1. There are 15 residues in the CDR3. Germline loops: CDR1 SGHNT, CDR2 YENEEA. Trimming removed 0 bases from V and 3 bases from J; junction bases left unmatched: 2.

This clonotype was found many times. CDR3 sequence: CASSFDRSYEQYF. DNA of the CDR3: TGTGCCAGCAGCTTCGACAGGTCCTACGAGCAGTACTTC. This chain connects TRBV7-3 to TRBJ2-7, with a possible D match to TRBD1 (6 bases). Germline V CDR1 and CDR2: SGHTA, FQGTGA. This CDR3 contains 13 residues. Trimming stripped 3 bases from V and 1 base from J, with 7 bases between.

This clonotype was counted ten times or more. The genes are TRBV19 and TRBJ2-1; a weak D match, TRBD2 (5 bases). CDR3 size: 14 residues. Per germline, CDR1 LNHDA and CDR2 SQIVND (reference sequence). V was pared by 8 bases and J by 0 bases, with 11 bases between. The CDR3 DNA reads as TGTGCCAGTGACCCCGGGAACTCCTACAATGAGCAGTTCTTC. Amino acids: CASDPGNSYNEQFF. The complete variable domain, with remaining parts taken from reference TRBV19 and TRBJ2-1, reads DGGITQSPKYLFRKEGQNVTLSCEQNLNHDAMYWYRQDPGQGLRLIYYSQIVNDFQKGDIAEGYSVSREKKESFPLTVTSAQKNPTAFYLCASDPGNSYNEQFFGPGTRLTVL.

There are a few counts of this clonotype. The V gene is TRBV6-1, the J gene TRBJ1-5; unclear D gene. The germline V and J ends were trimmed by 2 bases and 0 bases, with 8 bases remaining between them. Germline CDR1 and CDR2: MNHNS and SASEGT. This CDR3 is built from 15 residues. The CDR3 region has the DNA TGTGCCAGCAGTGAATCCGAGTTTAGCAATCAGCCCCAGCATTTT. Its protein is CASSESEFSNQPQHF.

This clonotype showed up many times. In nucleotides, the CDR3 is TGTGCCACCAGCAGTGGGGTCGAAGCCCTCGGAGCCGGCACAGATACGCAGTATTTT. It translates to CATSSGVEALGAGTDTQYF. The chain is built from TRBV15 and TRBJ2-3; D unclear. Germline CDR1 and CDR2: LNHNV and YYDKDF (reference sequence). V was clipped by 3 bases and J by 1 base, with 23 bases between them. The CDR3 runs to 19 residues.

The sample holds many counts of this clonotype. V usage is TRBV15 and J usage is TRBJ1-3; perhaps TRBD1 as D (5 bases). CDR1 LNHNV and CDR2 YYDKDF come from the germline V gene (reference sequence). This CDR3 is built from 16 residues. V was clipped by 1 base and J by 4 bases, with 14 bases between them. Here the CDR3 DNA reads TGTGCCACCAGCAGAGTGGGGCAGCCTTCGGGAAACACCATATATTTT. Protein: CATSRVGQPSGNTIYF.

This clonotype appeared a few times. The chain links TRBV20-1 to TRBJ1-5; 7 nucleotides agree with TRBD1. The CDR3 is 15 residues long. V lost 6 bases, J lost 5 bases, and 13 bases stayed unmatched. Germline V gene lookup returns CDR1 DFQATT and CDR2 SNEGSKA (reference sequence). The CDR3 nucleotides are TGCAGTGCAAGTAATAGACAGGGTCGGCATCAGCCCCAGCATTTT. This sequence encodes CSASNRQGRHQPQHF.

Turning to this clonotype: The junction does not match germline at one end; this may be a read error. The chain carries TRBV20-1 and TRBJ2-4; D unclear. Per the germline V gene, CDR1 is DFQATT and CDR2 is SNEGSKA (reference sequence). CDR3 length: 10 amino acids. The CDR3 loop reads CSGMREVQHF. The CDR3 nucleotides are TGCAGTGGGATGAGAGAGGTCCAGCACTTC.

In its sample, this clonotype was seen many times. The gene calls are TRBV7-2 and TRBJ2-3; the D is unclear. The CDR3 totals 13 residues. The V end lost 5 bases, the J end lost 2 bases, and 8 bases lay between the germline ends. Germline loops: CDR1 SGHTA, CDR2 FQGNSA. CDR3 loop: CASSRINTDTQYF. The CDR3, as DNA: TGTGCCAGCAGCAGAATAAACACAGATACGCAGTATTTT.

This clonotype was seen ten or more times. The rearrangement links TRBV6-1 to TRBJ2-3, with 12 bases fitting TRBD1. J gave up 1 base and V 7 bases, and 9 bases lay outside the gene matches. This CDR3 is built from 17 residues. CDR1 is MNHNS, CDR2 SASEGT, per germline. In nucleotides, the CDR3 is TGTGCCAGCACCACCCGGGACAGGGGGCGAGGCACAGATACGCAGTATTTT. This codes for CASTTRDRGRGTDTQYF.

The chain employs TRBV6-8 and TRBJ2-7; TRBD1 matches 7 bases. Germline V CDR1 and CDR2: MNHGY, SAAAGT. The J segment lost 2 bases and the V segment lost 8 bases, leaving 6 bases of the junction unmatched. This CDR3 is built from 13 residues. CDR3 sequence: CASLDRRAYEQYF. CDR3 DNA: TGTGCCAGCTTGGACAGGCGTGCCTACGAGCAGTACTTC.

The chain carries TRBV9 and TRBJ2-5; tentatively, D is TRBD2 (7 bases). Germline CDR1 SGDLS, CDR2 YYNGEE. Trimming pared 0 bases from V and 6 bases from J, leaving 15 bases between. The CDR3 is 15 amino acids. The CDR3 coding sequence is TGTGCCAGCAGCGTAGGGGAGGGGGGGGCGCAGACCCAGTACTTC. Its protein product is CASSVGEGGAQTQYF.

J is TRBJ1-6 and V is TRBV20-1; TRBD1 is a possible D gene (6 bases). The CDR3 has 17 amino acids. Germline V CDR1 and CDR2: DFQATT, SNEGSKA (reference sequence). V shed 0 bases and J shed 7 bases, with 19 bases lying between them. CDR3 DNA sequence: TGCAGTGCTAGAGATAGACCCGGGGGCGCTCAAAATTCACCCCTCCACTTT. It codes for CSARDRPGGAQNSPLHF.

This clonotype has ten or more counts. J is TRBJ2-6 and V is TRBV7-9; D remains unclear. The CDR3 runs to 14 residues. Germline CDR1 reads SEHNR; CDR2 reads FQNEAQ (reference sequence). V was pared by 6 bases and J by 4 bases, with 10 bases between. The CDR3 bases are TGTGCCAGCAGTTTCAGTGAGGGGGCCAACGTCCTGACTTTC. Residues: CASSFSEGANVLTF.

At least ten counts were recorded for this clonotype. V usage is TRBV19 and J usage is TRBJ2-5; a weak D match, TRBD1 (5 bases). The germline gives CDR1 LNHDA, CDR2 SQIVND (reference sequence). The CDR3 has 13 amino acids. V was clipped by 5 bases and J by 1 base, with 8 bases between them. In DNA, the CDR3 is TGTGCCAGTAGTGCGACAGCCCAAGAGACCCAGTACTTC. Protein product: CASSATAQETQYF.

The rearrangement joins TRBV27 to TRBJ2-4, with 7 positions matching TRBD1. With V trimmed by 8 bases and J by 1 base, 5 bases remained unmatched. Germline CDR1 and CDR2: MNHEY and SMNVEV (reference sequence). The CDR3 length is 14 residues. CDR3 residues: CASAQGPAKNIQYF. The CDR3 DNA reads TGTGCCAGCGCACAGGGGCCGGCCAAAAACATTCAGTACTTC.

The chain links TRBV28 to TRBJ2-2; 10 bases are a match to TRBD2. Trimming cost V 8 bases and J 3 bases; bases outside gene matches: 12. From germline, CDR1 is MDHEN and CDR2 SYDVKM. The CDR3 is made up of 17 amino acids. The CDR3 nucleotides are TGTGCCAGCTTACCCGGTGTGCTAGCGGGAGACACCGGGGAGCTGTTTTTT. Translation gives CASLPGVLAGDTGELFF.

Comment on this clonotype: Without the conserved terminal phenylalanine or tryptophan, this CDR3 likely stems from a read error. This chain joins TRBV5-1 and TRBJ2-7; D is possibly TRBD1 (6 bases). CDR1 SGHRS and CDR2 YFSETQ come from the germline V gene. V was shortened by 2 bases and J by 0 bases, with 15 bases between the two germline ends. This CDR3 has 16 amino acids. CDR3 sequence (DNA): TGCGCCAGCAGCTTATTGCAGGGGACCTCCTCCTACGAGCAGTACTTA. Translation gives CASSLLQGTSSYEQYL.

This clonotype was counted many times. This chain links TRBV7-2 with TRBJ2-1; no clear D gene. The V gene's germline CDR1 is SGHTA and CDR2 FQGNSA. V lost 4 bases and J 0 bases, leaving 13 bases between the germline ends. The CDR3 runs 16 residues. CDR3 nucleotides: TGTGCCAGCAGCTGGACGCGCCGCCGCTCCTACAATGAGCAGTTCTTC. Its translation is CASSWTRRRSYNEQFF.